This TCR beta chain was found in a study of early T cells in non-severe SARS-CoV-2 infection. Study background: The study sequenced bulk RNA from unsorted whole blood, with chains unpaired. Whole-study results and caveats: VDJdb matches were skewed toward anti-spike CD8 T cell responses.

On this clonotype: Its antigen is currently unknown.

The V and J ends lost 4 bases and 8 bases respectively, with 15 bases between them. Germline V CDR1 and CDR2: SGHDT, YYEEEE. The length of the CDR3 is 13 residues. Individual cDNA molecules received unique molecular identifiers. TCRdb called the 5' RACE reads again in MiXCR, with one record for every CDR3 protein. The data show about 48,000 distinct CDR3 sequences, about 7.4% seen once. V and J are TRBV5-6 and TRBJ1-2; D remains ambiguous. The clonotype was recovered from an adult who was a healthcare worker with PCR-confirmed SARS-CoV-2 infection or an uninfected control (not recorded which). The sample taken for sequencing was whole blood. The CDR3 coding sequence is TGTGCCAGCAGCGAAAGGACCGTCCGGGGCTACACCTTC. Its protein is CASSERTVRGYTF.